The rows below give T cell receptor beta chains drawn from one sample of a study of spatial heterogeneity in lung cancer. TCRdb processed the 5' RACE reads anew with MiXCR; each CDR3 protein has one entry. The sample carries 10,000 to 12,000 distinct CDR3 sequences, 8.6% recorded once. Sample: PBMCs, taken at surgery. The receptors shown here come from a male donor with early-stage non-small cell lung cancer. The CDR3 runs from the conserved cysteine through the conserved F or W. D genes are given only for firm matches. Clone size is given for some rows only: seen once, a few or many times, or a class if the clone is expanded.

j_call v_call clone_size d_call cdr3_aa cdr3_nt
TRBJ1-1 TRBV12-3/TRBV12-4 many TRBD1 CASSLQGTNTEAFF TGTGCCAGCAGCCTACAGGGGACGAACACTGAAGCTTTCTTT
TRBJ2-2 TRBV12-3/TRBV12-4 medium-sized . CASRGQLKTGELFF TGTGCCAGCAGAGGGCAGCTGAAAACCGGGGAGCTGTTTTTT
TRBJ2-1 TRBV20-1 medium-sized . CSARALAGSYNEQFF TGCAGTGCTAGGGCCCTAGCAGGCTCCTACAATGAGCAGTTCTTC
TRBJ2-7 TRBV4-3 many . CASSPSPSVLEQYF TGCGCCAGCTCCCCCAGCCCCTCAGTACTCGAGCAGTACTTC
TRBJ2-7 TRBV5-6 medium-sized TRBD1 CASSWGQYEQYF TGTGCCAGCAGCTGGGGACAGTACGAGCAGTACTTC
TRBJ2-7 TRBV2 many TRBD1 CASTWPGTGNGEQYF TGTGCCAGCACCTGGCCCGGGACAGGGAATGGCGAGCAGTACTTC
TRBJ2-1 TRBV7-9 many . CASSFELGRSGNEQFF TGTGCCAGCAGCTTCGAGCTGGGGCGGTCCGGCAATGAGCAGTTCTTC
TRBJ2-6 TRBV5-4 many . CASSLAVHSGANVLTF TGTGCCAGCAGCTTGGCCGTACACTCTGGGGCCAACGTCCTGACTTTC
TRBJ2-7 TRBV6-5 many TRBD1 CASSSTGGPYEQYF TGTGCCAGCAGTTCGACAGGGGGCCCCTACGAGCAGTACTTC
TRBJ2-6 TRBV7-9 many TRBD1 CASSNRDRDLSGANVLTF TGTGCCAGCAGCAACCGGGACAGGGACCTCTCTGGGGCCAACGTCCTGACTTTC
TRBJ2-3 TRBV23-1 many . CASSRYWGLHSSTDTQYF TGCGCCAGCAGCCGGTATTGGGGACTCCACTCTAGCACAGATACGCAGTATTTT
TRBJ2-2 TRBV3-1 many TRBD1 CASSQGDRGTTGELFF TGTGCCAGCAGCCAAGGAGACAGGGGGACCACCGGGGAGCTGTTTTTT
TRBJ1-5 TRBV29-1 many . CSVTGSGQPQHF TGCAGCGTGACAGGAAGCGGCCAGCCCCAGCATTTT
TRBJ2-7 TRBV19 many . CASSPLGGSSYEQYF TGTGCCAGTAGCCCCTTGGGTGGGAGCTCCTACGAGCAGTACTTC
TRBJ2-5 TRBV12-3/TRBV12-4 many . CASRGDGKGQETQYF TGTGCCAGCAGGGGAGATGGGAAAGGCCAAGAGACCCAGTACTTC
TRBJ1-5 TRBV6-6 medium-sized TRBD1 CASSPDRDGQPQHF TGTGCCAGCAGCCCGGACAGGGATGGGCAGCCCCAGCATTTT
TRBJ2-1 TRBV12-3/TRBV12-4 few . CASTDPHGSYNEQFF TGTGCCAGCACCGACCCCCACGGGAGTTACAATGAGCAGTTCTTC
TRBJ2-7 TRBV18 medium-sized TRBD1 CASSRGTGDSYEQYF TGTGCCAGCTCGCGTGGGACAGGTGATAGCTACGAGCAGTACTTC
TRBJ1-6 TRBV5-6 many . CASSLRGSFDSPLHF TGTGCCAGCAGCTTGCGGGGGAGCTTCGATTCACCCCTCCACTTT
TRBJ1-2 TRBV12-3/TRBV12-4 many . CASSLRGSSYGYTF TGTGCCAGCAGTCTAAGGGGATCTTCCTATGGCTACACCTTC
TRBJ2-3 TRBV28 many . CASSPSVGFVTDTQYF TGTGCCAGCAGCCCCTCAGTGGGCTTTGTCACAGATACGCAGTATTTT
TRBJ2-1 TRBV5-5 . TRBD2 CASSLRLAASSYNEQFF TGTGCCAGCAGCCTTCGACTAGCGGCTAGCTCCTACAATGAGCAGTTCTTC
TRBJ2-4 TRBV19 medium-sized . CASKNWPKNIQYF TGTGCCAGTAAAAACTGGCCCAAAAACATTCAGTACTTC
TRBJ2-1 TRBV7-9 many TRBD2 CASSYTGTKYNEQFF TGTGCCAGCAGCTATACCGGGACTAAATACAATGAGCAGTTCTTC
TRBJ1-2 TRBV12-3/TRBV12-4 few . CASSWTAPYGYTF TGTGCCAGCAGCTGGACAGCCCCCTATGGCTACACCTTC
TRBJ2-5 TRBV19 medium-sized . CASRLSGETQYF TGTGCCAGTAGACTCTCAGGGGAGACCCAGTACTTC
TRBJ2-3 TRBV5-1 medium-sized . CASSPDSGSSTDTQYF TGCGCCAGCAGCCCCGATAGCGGTTCTAGCACAGATACGCAGTATTTT
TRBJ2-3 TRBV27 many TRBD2 CASSPGLAGGPNTQYF TGTGCCAGCAGTCCTGGACTAGCGGGGGGGCCGAATACGCAGTATTTT
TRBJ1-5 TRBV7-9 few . CASSPAFGSDQPQHF TGTGCCAGCAGCCCGGCCTTTGGTTCCGATCAGCCCCAGCATTTT
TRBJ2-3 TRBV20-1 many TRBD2 CSAPGLAIGSGTDTQYF TGCAGTGCGCCGGGACTAGCGATTGGGTCGGGCACAGATACGCAGTATTTT
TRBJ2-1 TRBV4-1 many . CASSQDAGVYNEQFF TGCGCCAGCAGCCAAGATGCCGGGGTATACAATGAGCAGTTCTTC
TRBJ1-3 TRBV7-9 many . CASSLTFGNTIYF TGTGCCAGCAGCTTAACCTTTGGAAACACCATATATTTT
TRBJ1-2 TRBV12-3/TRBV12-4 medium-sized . CASSLSGGGYGYTF TGTGCCAGCAGTTTGTCAGGAGGAGGCTATGGCTACACCTTC
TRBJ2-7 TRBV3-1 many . CASSPLGAYEQYF TGTGCCAGCAGCCCGCTCGGCGCCTACGAGCAGTACTTC
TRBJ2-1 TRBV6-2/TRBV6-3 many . CASSYTPDVEQFF TGTGCCAGCAGTTACACCCCCGACGTGGAGCAGTTCTTC
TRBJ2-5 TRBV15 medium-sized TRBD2 CATTPGTSGGALETQYF TGTGCCACCACTCCCGGGACTAGCGGGGGGGCCTTGGAGACCCAGTACTTC
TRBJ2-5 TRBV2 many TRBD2 CASKSRGGGGETQYF TGTGCCAGCAAGTCCCGGGGCGGGGGAGGAGAGACCCAGTACTTC
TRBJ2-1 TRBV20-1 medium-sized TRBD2 CSARETSGGSPSWSSYNEQFF TGCAGTGCTAGAGAGACTAGCGGGGGGTCCCCCTCCTGGAGCTCCTACAATGAGCAGTTCTTC
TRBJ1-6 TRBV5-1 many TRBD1 CASSSQDRVYNSPLHF TGCGCCAGCAGCTCTCAGGACAGGGTGTATAATTCACCCCTCCACTTT
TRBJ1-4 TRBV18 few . CASSPARGPAEKLFF TGTGCCAGCTCACCCGCCCGGGGGCCGGCTGAAAAACTGTTTTTT
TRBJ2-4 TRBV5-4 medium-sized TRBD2 CASSPGSSGAYKNIQYF TGTGCCAGCAGCCCCGGCTCTAGCGGGGCTTACAAAAACATTCAGTACTTC
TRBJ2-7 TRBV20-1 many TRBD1 CSARVPGQGRKLYEQYF TGCAGTGCTAGAGTCCCGGGACAGGGGCGTAAGCTCTACGAGCAGTACTTC
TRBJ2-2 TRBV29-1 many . CSVEEGSAPGELFF TGCAGCGTTGAAGAGGGGAGCGCACCCGGGGAGCTGTTTTTT
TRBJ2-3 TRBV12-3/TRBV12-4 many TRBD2 CASSLLAGGSTDTQYF TGTGCCAGCAGTCTCTTAGCGGGGGGAAGCACAGATACGCAGTATTTT
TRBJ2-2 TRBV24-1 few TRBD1 CATSGYTGAPWAGELFF TGTGCCACCAGTGGTTACACAGGGGCCCCGTGGGCCGGGGAGCTGTTTTTT
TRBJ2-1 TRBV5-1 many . CASSRQGTYNEQFF TGCGCCAGCAGCCGGCAGGGGACCTACAATGAGCAGTTCTTC
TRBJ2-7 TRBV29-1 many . CSAGGGREQYF TGCAGCGCCGGAGGGGGGCGCGAGCAGTACTTC
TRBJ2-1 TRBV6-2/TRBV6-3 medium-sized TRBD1 CASSPTGTGVYNEQFF TGTGCCAGCAGTCCGACCGGGACAGGGGTATACAATGAGCAGTTCTTC
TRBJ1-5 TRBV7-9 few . CASSFWLGGRDSNQPQHF TGTGCCAGCAGCTTCTGGCTCGGAGGGCGAGATAGCAATCAGCCCCAGCATTTT
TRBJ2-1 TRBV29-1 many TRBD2 CSVEPGTSGGNEQFF TGCAGCGTTGAGCCCGGGACTAGCGGGGGGAATGAGCAGTTCTTC
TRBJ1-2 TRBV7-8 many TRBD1 CASSHRQGYYGYTF TGTGCCAGCAGCCATCGACAGGGTTATTATGGCTACACCTTC
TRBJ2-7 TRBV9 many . CASSSRSSYEQYF TGTGCCAGCAGCTCCCGGAGTTCCTACGAGCAGTACTTC
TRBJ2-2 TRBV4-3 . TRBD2 CASSQDAGLRAGELFF TGCGCCAGCAGCCAAGATGCGGGACTAAGAGCCGGGGAGCTGTTTTTT
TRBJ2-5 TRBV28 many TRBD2 CALGRGGQETQYF TGTGCCCTTGGGCGGGGGGGGCAAGAGACCCAGTACTTC
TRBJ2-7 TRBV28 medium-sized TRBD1 CASSLGQGGYEQYF TGTGCCAGCAGCCTGGGACAGGGAGGCTACGAGCAGTACTTC
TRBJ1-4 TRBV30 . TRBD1 CAWSSQGAYEKLFF TGTGCCTGGAGCTCCCAGGGGGCTTATGAAAAACTGTTTTTT
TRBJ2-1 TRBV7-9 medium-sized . CASSGVGSYNEQFF TGTGCCAGCAGCGGGGTAGGCTCCTACAATGAGCAGTTCTTC
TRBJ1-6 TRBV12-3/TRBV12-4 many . CASSSYREGKSPLHF TGTGCCAGCAGTTCGTACAGGGAAGGCAAGTCACCCCTCCACTTT
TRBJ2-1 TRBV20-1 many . CSALMGGGSHNEQFF TGCAGTGCCCTCATGGGGGGGGGCAGTCACAATGAGCAGTTCTTC
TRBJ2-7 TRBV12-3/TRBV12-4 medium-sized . CASTLETHSYEQYF TGTGCCAGCACTCTCGAGACTCACTCCTACGAGCAGTACTTC